This record looks at one T cell receptor (beta chain) sequence and its context. Its antigen is unknown. While unrecorded immune exposures were likely, the donors were nominally healthy when sampled. PCR primers comprised 60 Vbeta and 13 Jbeta primers. Measured with immunoSEQ multiplex PCR; TCRdb has only the in-frame clones, and not every one. Of approximately 190,000 clones listed, about 84% are singletons. The sample is drawn from a study of cytomegalovirus exposure and HLA in healthy donors. Regarding the study as a whole: Later analysis reportedly placed an Asian-associated ancestry cluster below the approximately 650-donor mean in N-insertions. TCR beta chains numbering some 160 were designated cytomegalovirus-associated. Data from an earlier analysis indicated that most TCR beta V segments were productive either about 87% or about 30% of the time.

The clonotype comes from a woman aged 25 to 39 in good health and CMV-seropositive. Sequenced: PBMCs.

This CDR3 reads CASSFWAPTGQSYEQYF. In DNA, the CDR3 is TGTGCCAGCAGTTTTTGGGCCCCAACGGGACAATCTTACGAGCAGTACTTC. The gene calls are TRBV28 and TRBJ2-7, with a weak D call TRBD1 (6 bases). The CDR3 totals 17 residues. Trimming removed 3 bases at V and 4 bases at J, with 22 bases between. CDR1 is MDHEN and CDR2 is SYDVKM in the germline V gene.